A single sample gave rise to the 20 T cell receptor beta chains below, sequenced in a study of cytomegalovirus exposure and HLA in healthy donors. Vbeta (60) and Jbeta (13) primers were used in the PCR. Method: immunoSEQ multiplex PCR; TCRdb's copy keeps in-frame clones and lacks some. Counted here are approximately 90,000 clones, around three quarters occurring once; the ten biggest clones make up more than 13%. The sequencing input was PBMCs. The receptors come from a woman between 45 and 65 years old in good health and CMV-seropositive.

CDR3 nucleotides: TGTGCCATCAGAGACCCGGGACTTAGCTCCTACGAGCAGTACTTC. Amino acids: CAIRDPGLSSYEQYF. The chain links TRBV10-3 to TRBJ2-5; the D gene is possibly TRBD2 (6 bases). The J call is doubtful: the DNA matches TRBJ2-7 better. Germline CDR1 reads ENHRY; CDR2 reads SYGVKD. This CDR3 comprises 15 residues.

V usage is TRBV5-1 and J usage is TRBJ2-2, with 7 positions matching TRBD1. The CDR3 consists of 15 residues. The V segment lost 0 bases and the J segment 1 base; nucleotides outside the gene matches: 0. Per germline, CDR1 SGHRS and CDR2 YFSETQ. This CDR3 reads CASSLGTGNTGELFF. The CDR3 DNA reads as TGCGCCAGCAGCTTGGGGACAGGGAACACCGGGGAGCTGTTTTTT.

The chain joins TRBV5-4 to TRBJ2-5, with TRBD2 identical over 8 bases. The CDR3 totals 13 residues. V shed 4 bases, J shed 5 bases, and the junction held 4 bases outside the gene matches. Germline-derived CDR1 and CDR2 are SGHNT and YYREEE (reference sequence). The CDR3 is CASSREGGETQYF. Here the CDR3 DNA reads TGTGCCAGCAGCCGGGAGGGCGGGGAGACCCAGTACTTC.

The V gene is TRBV7-6, the J gene TRBJ1-4; maybe TRBD1 (5 bases). The V and J ends lost 4 bases and 1 base respectively, with 13 bases between them. The V gene's germline CDR1 is SGHVS and CDR2 FNYEAQ. The CDR3 is 16 amino acids. In DNA form, the CDR3 reads TGTGCCAGCAGCTCAGGGTATAGGGGAACTAATGAAAAACTGTTTTTT. It is translated as CASSSGYRGTNEKLFF.

The chain is built from TRBV4-1 and TRBJ2-1; tentatively, D is TRBD2 (6 bases). Per germline, CDR1 MGHRA and CDR2 YSYEKL. The CDR3 has 18 amino acids. Trimming removed 3 bases from V and 2 bases from J, with 20 bases in between. CDR3: CASSQPRRTTEAYNEQFF. The CDR3 nucleotides are TGCGCCAGCAGCCAGCCGAGGCGGACTACCGAAGCCTACAATGAGCAGTTCTTC.

The DNA of the CDR3 is TGTGCCAGCAGTGCCCAGGGGAAGGTCGCGTCTTCACCCCTCCACTTT. Translating gives CASSAQGKVASSPLHF. The J gene is TRBJ1-6, the V gene TRBV2; D is possibly TRBD1 (6 bases). The CDR3 runs 16 residues. In germline, CDR1 is SNHLY, CDR2 FYNNEI. V was clipped by 4 bases and J by 9 bases, with 19 bases between them.

This rearrangement joins TRBV9 to TRBJ2-2; possibly TRBD2 for D (5 bases). Trimming removed 4 bases at V and 7 bases at J, with 11 bases between. Germline V gene lookup returns CDR1 SGDLS and CDR2 YYNGEE. The CDR3 is made up of 13 amino acids. The chain's CDR3 is CASSSGNHGELFF. The CDR3 DNA is TGTGCCAGCAGCTCCGGGAACCACGGGGAGCTGTTTTTT.

V usage is TRBV14 and J usage is TRBJ2-7; D is possibly TRBD1 (5 bases). Trimming shortened V by 7 bases and J by 4 bases, and 17 bases separated the two germline ends. The V gene's germline CDR1 is SGHDN and CDR2 FVKESK. This CDR3 is 14 amino acids long. The DNA for the CDR3 is TGTGCCAGCACGCGGACAACGAATTCTTACGAGCAGTACTTC. Its translation is CASTRTTNSYEQYF.

V is TRBV11-2 and J is TRBJ2-5; D remains ambiguous. V was pared by 0 bases and J by 4 bases, with 6 bases between. The CDR3 consists of 13 residues. CDR1 SGHAT and CDR2 FQNNGV come from the germline V gene. The DNA for the CDR3 is TGTGCCAGCAGCTTAGAGGCTTTAGAGACCCAGTACTTC. Translated: CASSLEALETQYF.

This rearrangement joins TRBV27 to TRBJ2-1; tentatively, D is TRBD2 (5 bases). The germline V gene encodes CDR1 MNHEY and CDR2 SMNVEV (reference sequence). This CDR3 spans 12 amino acids. Trimming took 3 bases from V and 9 from J, leaving 9 bases between them. Here the CDR3 DNA reads TGTGCCAGCAGTTTGGTTGAGGGTGAGCAGTTCTTC. Its protein is CASSLVEGEQFF.

This chain joins TRBV28 and TRBJ1-5; D remains ambiguous. In germline, CDR1 is MDHEN, CDR2 SYDVKM. Deletions cut 2 bases from V and 4 bases from J, with 9 bases between. CDR3 length: 14 amino acids. CDR3 sequence: CASSLEVGNQPQHF. DNA of the CDR3: TGTGCCAGCAGTTTAGAGGTGGGTAATCAGCCCCAGCATTTT.

This rearrangement joins TRBV2 to TRBJ1-1; D gene unclear. The germline CDR1 and CDR2 sequences are SNHLY and FYNNEI. The CDR3 runs 14 residues. V was cut by 9 bases and J by 0 bases, with 14 bases left in between. The CDR3 DNA follows: TGTGCCAGTCGAAGTGAGGGAATGAACACTGAAGCTTTCTTT. Translating it yields CASRSEGMNTEAFF.

The gene calls are TRBV19 and TRBJ1-1; 8 bases line up with TRBD1. The V and J ends lost 4 bases and 5 bases, in that order; junction bases with no gene match: 3. This CDR3 is 13 amino acids long. Looked up from germline, CDR1 is LNHDA and CDR2 is SQIVND (reference sequence). CDR3 region: CASSKTGGTEAFF. The DNA for the CDR3 is TGTGCCAGTAGTAAAACAGGGGGGACTGAAGCTTTCTTT.

V usage is TRBV4-3 and J usage is TRBJ1-1; TRBD1 might be the D (5 bases). This CDR3 region has 14 residues. Trimming pared 0 bases from V and 7 bases from J, leaving 12 bases between. Germline CDR1 is LGHNA and CDR2 is YSLEER. The CDR3 coding sequence is TGCGCCAGCAGCCAAGAGGCAGGGAGGGATGAAGCTTTCTTT. Its translation is CASSQEAGRDEAFF.

This chain uses TRBV4-1 with TRBJ1-4, with D possibly matching TRBD1 (5 bases). The germline V gene encodes CDR1 MGHRA and CDR2 YSYEKL. The CDR3 has 15 amino acids. Trimming removed 3 bases from V and 4 bases from J, with 12 bases in between. In DNA form, the CDR3 reads TGCGCCAGCAGCCAGTTGCCGGGACTTAATGAAAAACTGTTTTTT. It is translated as CASSQLPGLNEKLFF.

This clone has a handful of counts. The chain carries TRBV11-1 and TRBJ2-1, with D possibly TRBD2 on 5 matching bases. The CDR3 is 12 residues long. The V end was cut by 4 bases, the J end by 10 bases, with 11 bases between. Germline V gene sequence: CDR1 SGHAT, CDR2 FQDESV (reference sequence). CDR3 residues: CASSSIAWEQFF. As DNA, the CDR3 is TGTGCCAGCAGCTCGATAGCGTGGGAGCAGTTCTTC.

The chain recombines TRBV7-3 with TRBJ2-2; the match to TRBD2 covers 8 bases. The CDR3 contains 15 residues. The trim removed 5 bases at V and 4 bases at J, leaving 6 bases unmatched. Germline CDR1 is SGHTA and CDR2 is FQGTGA. The CDR3 reads CASSLREGRTGELFF. The CDR3 bases are TGTGCCAGCAGCCTACGGGAGGGCCGCACCGGGGAGCTGTTTTTT.

This chain uses TRBV7-9 with TRBJ2-3; D perhaps matches TRBD2 (6 bases). V lost 1 base, J lost 0 bases, and 11 bases lay in between. This CDR3 has 16 amino acids. Germline V gene lookup returns CDR1 SEHNR and CDR2 FQNEAQ (reference sequence). Here the CDR3 DNA reads TGTGCCAGCAGCTTAGATCTAGCGTCTAGCACAGATACGCAGTATTTT. Encoded protein: CASSLDLASSTDTQYF. Combining the CDR3 with reference TRBV7-9 and TRBJ2-3 gives the whole variable domain DTGVSQNPRHKITKRGQNVTFRCDPISEHNRLYWYRQTLGQGPEFLTYFQNEAQLEKSRLLSDRFSAERPKGSFSTLEIQRTEQGDSAMYLCASSLDLASSTDTQYFGPGTRLTVL.

The rearrangement uses TRBV5-1 and TRBJ2-1, with D hard to call. The CDR3 runs 13 residues. Germline V lookup: CDR1 SGHRS, CDR2 YFSETQ. V was clipped by 5 bases and J by 2 bases, with 8 bases between them. CDR3 coding DNA: TGCGCCAGCAGTTTACAGCCCTACAATGAGCAGTTCTTC. It specifies CASSLQPYNEQFF.

The J gene is TRBJ2-2, the V gene TRBV27, with 13 bases matching TRBD2. The CDR3 contains 16 residues. The V and J ends lost 5 bases and 8 bases, in that order; junction bases with no gene match: 8. Germline V gene data show CDR1 as MNHEY and CDR2 as SMNVEV (reference sequence). DNA of the CDR3: TGTGCCAGCAGTATCGGGACTAGCGGGACCGGTGGGGAGCTGTTTTTT. As protein: CASSIGTSGTGGELFF.